The 16 T cell receptor beta chains below all came from one sample that was sequenced in a study of blood T cell repertoires in COVID-19. The table came from immunoSEQ multiplex PCR; TCRdb's copy has only in-frame clones and leaves some out. The repertoire holds 250,000 to 350,000 clones, with around 87% as singletons. Sequencing was carried out using peripheral blood. Receptors originate from a man aged 18 to 29 with active or convalescent COVID-19.

This clone occurred a few times. This chain uses TRBV10-3 with TRBJ1-5, with TRBD1 matching 12 bases. Unmatched junction bases numbered 7, after V lost 0 bases and J lost 7 bases. CDR3 size: 17 residues. From germline, CDR1 is ENHRY and CDR2 SYGVKD. This chain's CDR3 is CAISESKGQGAGQPQHF. The CDR3 bases are TGTGCCATCAGTGAGTCGAAGGGACAGGGGGCTGGGCAGCCCCAGCATTTT.

This sequence joins TRBV27 and TRBJ2-7, with 8 bases aligning to TRBD1. The germline gives CDR1 MNHEY, CDR2 SMNVEV (reference sequence). V shed 2 bases and J 3 bases; nucleotides not matched to a gene: 9. The CDR3 length is 16 residues. The CDR3 reads CASSLRLTGGIYEQYF. The CDR3 DNA reads as TGTGCCAGCAGTTTAAGGCTTACAGGGGGAATCTACGAGCAGTACTTC.

This chain links TRBV5-1 with TRBJ2-2, with 7 bases that match TRBD2. Germline V CDR1 and CDR2: SGHRS, YFSETQ. V lost 5 bases to trimming and J lost 4 bases; unmatched junction nucleotides: 11. There are 16 residues in the CDR3. CDR3 amino acids: CASSIRGAGSTGELFF. CDR3 bases: TGCGCCAGCAGTATCCGAGGAGCGGGGTCCACCGGGGAGCTGTTTTTT.

The CDR3 coding sequence is TGTGCCAGCAGTCTAAGGACAGGCTATGGCTACACCTTC. Translated, it gives CASSLRTGYGYTF. The chain uses TRBV27 and TRBJ1-2; 7 bases are a match to TRBD1. Trimming removed 5 bases from V and 4 bases from J; junction bases left unmatched: 4. The CDR3 extends over 13 amino acids. CDR1 and CDR2 from the germline V gene are MNHEY and SMNVEV (reference sequence).

The chain carries TRBV7-9 and TRBJ1-1, with TRBD1 matching 10 bases. CDR3 length: 14 amino acids. The germline V gene has CDR1 SEHNR and CDR2 FQNEAQ (reference sequence). After removal of 3 bases from V and 4 bases from J, the junction contained 2 bases not matched to a gene. CDR3 bases: TGTGCCAGCAGCTTTGGGACAGGGGTCACTGAAGCTTTCTTT. It specifies CASSFGTGVTEAFF. The variable domain in full, completed from reference TRBV7-9 and TRBJ1-1, reads DTGVSQNPRHKITKRGQNVTFRCDPISEHNRLYWYRQTLGQGPEFLTYFQNEAQLEKSRLLSDRFSAERPKGSFSTLEIQRTEQGDSAMYLCASSFGTGVTEAFFGQGTRLTVV.

This rearrangement joins TRBV5-6 to TRBJ2-7, with 7 bases matching TRBD2. The CDR3 runs 15 residues. Germline V CDR1 and CDR2: SGHDT, YYEEEE. Germline trimming cut 3 bases from V and 4 bases from J; bases unmatched to any gene: 10. DNA for the CDR3: TGTGCCAGCAGCTCCGTGACGGGAGGTGAATACGAGCAGTACTTC. It codes for CASSSVTGGEYEQYF.

The chain combines TRBV7-3 with TRBJ2-1; maybe TRBD2 (5 bases). Germline lookup yields CDR1 SGHTA and CDR2 FQGTGA. V was cut by 5 bases and J by 1 base, with 9 bases left in between. This CDR3 has 14 amino acids. The CDR3 protein is CASSPRLSYNEQFF. The DNA for the CDR3 is TGTGCCAGCAGCCCCCGACTATCCTACAATGAGCAGTTCTTC.

In this sample, this clone turned up once. The gene calls are TRBV28 and TRBJ2-1, with D tentatively TRBD2 (6 bases). The V gene's germline CDR1 is MDHEN and CDR2 SYDVKM. V lost 6 bases, J lost 9 bases, and 27 bases lay in between. This CDR3 has 17 amino acids. The CDR3 loop is CASRRTTRDSGLVEQFF. The CDR3 nucleotides are TGTGCCAGCAGACGTACTACCCGGGACTCCGGGTTGGTTGAGCAGTTCTTC.

The chain employs TRBV27 and TRBJ1-5, with D tentatively TRBD1 (6 bases). Trimming removed 5 bases at V and 6 bases at J, with 14 bases between. Germline V gives CDR1 MNHEY, CDR2 SMNVEV (reference sequence). The CDR3 is made up of 14 amino acids. The CDR3 reads CASSNTGSAQPQHF. CDR3 coding DNA: TGTGCCAGCAGTAACACAGGGTCCGCTCAGCCCCAGCATTTT.

The V gene is TRBV29-1, the J gene TRBJ1-2, with 7 nucleotides matching TRBD1. V gave up 7 bases and J gave up 2 bases; unmatched junction bases: 13. The V gene's germline CDR1 is SQVTM and CDR2 ANQGSEA. The CDR3 runs to 15 residues. In DNA, the CDR3 is TGCAGCGCAATAGATAATACACAGGGGAACTATGGCTACACCTTC. Protein sequence: CSAIDNTQGNYGYTF.

The DNA of the CDR3 is TGTGCCAGCAGCGCGTCAGGGTATACTGAAGCTTTCTTT. This gives the protein CASSASGYTEAFF. This chain joins TRBV13 and TRBJ1-1, with a weak D call TRBD1 (5 bases). The CDR3 is made up of 13 amino acids. V was shortened by 5 bases and J by 5 bases, with 12 bases between the two germline ends. Germline V gene data show CDR1 as PRHDT and CDR2 as FYEKMQ (reference sequence).

The genes are TRBV11-2 and TRBJ1-1; TRBD1 might be the D (6 bases). The germline V gene encodes CDR1 SGHAT and CDR2 FQNNGV. This CDR3 contains 18 residues. V was clipped by 5 bases and J by 3 bases, with 25 bases between them. The CDR3 loop is CASSHDVGRGVSDTEAFF. The CDR3 region has the DNA TGTGCCAGCAGCCATGATGTGGGCAGGGGAGTTTCCGACACTGAAGCTTTCTTT.

The J gene is TRBJ2-5, the V gene TRBV2; 12 nucleotides match TRBD2. Germline values: CDR1 SNHLY, CDR2 FYNNEI. The CDR3 consists of 19 residues. V lost 6 bases and J lost 5; bases outside the gene matches: 19. Here the CDR3 reads CASRDSGTSGWISSETQYF. CDR3 sequence (DNA): TGTGCCAGCAGAGACTCCGGGACTAGCGGGTGGATCAGTTCGGAGACCCAGTACTTC.

The chain joins TRBV5-1 to TRBJ2-7; D perhaps matches TRBD2 (5 bases). The CDR3 has 15 residues. Germline V gene sequence: CDR1 SGHRS, CDR2 YFSETQ. V was cut by 2 bases and J by 0 bases, with 12 bases left in between. The CDR3 region has the DNA TGCGCCAGCAGCTTCTCCGGGAAGGGCTCCTACGAGCAGTACTTC. Translated, it gives CASSFSGKGSYEQYF.

The rearrangement uses TRBV27 and TRBJ2-7; 10 bases agree with TRBD2. The V gene's germline CDR1 is MNHEY and CDR2 SMNVEV (reference sequence). Losses at the gene ends were 5 bases for V and 6 bases for J; bases not matched to a gene: 13. The CDR3 runs 16 residues. CDR3 in amino acids: CASSPSPAGGPVEQYF. CDR3 sequence (DNA): TGTGCCAGCAGTCCCTCTCCAGCGGGGGGGCCGGTCGAGCAGTACTTC.

The chain is built from TRBV7-9 and TRBJ2-7, with D uncertain. Germline values: CDR1 SEHNR, CDR2 FQNEAQ (reference sequence). This CDR3 spans 12 amino acids. V lost 2 bases and J lost 3, with 5 bases in between. The CDR3 here is CASSLIHYEQYF. The CDR3 DNA sequence: TGTGCCAGCAGCTTAATTCACTACGAGCAGTACTTC.